These 7 T cell receptor beta chains originate from one sample sequenced in a study of blood T cell repertoires in COVID-19. The table came from immunoSEQ multiplex PCR; TCRdb's copy has only in-frame clones and leaves some out. The profile shows under 250,000 clones, 70% to 90% of them singletons. Sequenced sample: peripheral blood. The receptor source for this set is a human donor in a cohort sampled during active COVID-19.

The chain couples TRBV27 to TRBJ2-7; D call uncertain. The CDR3 length is 13 residues. Germline-derived CDR1 and CDR2 are MNHEY and SMNVEV (reference sequence). Trimming shortened V by 2 bases and J by 2 bases, and 7 bases separated the two germline ends. CDR3 coding DNA: TGTGCCAGCAGTTTAACGGCGGCCTACGAGCAGTACTTC. Its translation is CASSLTAAYEQYF.

V usage is TRBV7-9 and J usage is TRBJ2-1; TRBD1 is a possible D gene (6 bases). The germline V and J ends were trimmed by 5 bases and 7 bases, with 18 bases remaining between them. CDR3 length: 15 residues. The V gene's germline CDR1 is SEHNR and CDR2 FQNEAQ (reference sequence). CDR3 amino acids: CASSLQTGTSNEQFF. The DNA of the CDR3 is TGTGCCAGCAGCCTCCAGACGGGGACATCTAATGAGCAGTTCTTC.

The gene calls are TRBV2 and TRBJ2-1; 16 bases are a match to TRBD2. Per the germline V gene, CDR1 is SNHLY and CDR2 is FYNNEI. The CDR3 extends over 17 amino acids. The junction had 10 bases not matched to a gene; V was cut back by 6 bases and J by 8 bases. CDR3 sequence: CASSTTGTSGGADEQFF. The CDR3 nucleotides read TGTGCCAGCAGCACCACCGGGACTAGCGGGGGGGCGGATGAGCAGTTCTTC.

This chain connects TRBV12-3 or TRBV12-4 to TRBJ1-5; D gene unclear. The CDR3 has 11 amino acids. Trimming cost V 6 bases and J 11 bases, with 11 bases left between them. The DNA for the CDR3 is TGTGCCAGCAGCTCCGAGCGGACCCAGCATTTT. Translating it yields CASSSERTQHF.

The J gene is TRBJ2-7, the V gene TRBV28; TRBD2 is a possible D gene (6 bases). Deletions cut 7 bases from V and 2 bases from J, with 15 bases between. Germline V gene lookup returns CDR1 MDHEN and CDR2 SYDVKM. The CDR3 totals 14 residues. CDR3 loop: CASTPPGGTYEQYF. Here the CDR3 DNA reads TGTGCCAGCACTCCCCCCGGGGGTACCTACGAGCAGTACTTC.

The rearrangement uses TRBV2 and TRBJ2-5; 8 positions agree with TRBD1. Germline V gene sequence: CDR1 SNHLY, CDR2 FYNNEI. The CDR3 extends over 15 amino acids. After removal of 6 bases from V and 4 bases from J, the junction contained 10 bases not matched to a gene. CDR3: CASSQDRVGGETQYF. CDR3 nucleotide sequence: TGTGCCAGCAGCCAGGACAGGGTCGGAGGAGAGACCCAGTACTTC.

The J gene is TRBJ1-5, the V gene TRBV4-1; D not resolved. V was trimmed by 1 base and J by 3 bases, leaving 7 bases between them. The CDR3 is made up of 14 amino acids. The germline gives CDR1 MGHRA, CDR2 YSYEKL. As DNA, the CDR3 is TGCGCCAGCAGCCAAGTAGCCCTCAATCAGCCCCAGCATTTT. Amino acid sequence: CASSQVALNQPQHF.